The clone carrying this TCR beta chain was detected many times. The antigen is unknown. This specimen belongs to a study of blood T cells in healthy people across ages. Study-wide findings and caveats: Conclusively comparing naive with antigen-experienced cells was impossible with unsorted PBMCs. Long-lived and aged donors differed, with more naive CD4+ cells and higher diversity in the long-lived. Older individuals had lower TCR beta diversity per million T cells (the decline was roughly linear).

CDR3 length: 15 amino acids. Germline assignment: CDR1 SEHNR and CDR2 FQNEAQ (reference sequence). The ends were cut back, 6 bases at V and 2 bases at J, with 15 bases in the middle. Then a second PCR, running roughly 6 to 11 cycles, was carried out with a sample-barcoded 5' primer and a J-beta primer mix. Unique molecular identifiers of 12 random nucleotides labeled each cDNA. TCRdb reprocessed the 5' RACE reads with MiXCR, giving one entry per CDR3 protein. Among hundreds of thousands of distinct CDR3 sequences listed, around 34% were seen once. V and J are TRBV7-9 and TRBJ2-3, with a possible D match to TRBD2 (5 bases). This receptor was identified in a man between 18 and 35 years old in good health. Source material: blood. CDR3 in amino acids: CASSPSGESTDTQYF. For the CDR3, the DNA is TGTGCCAGCAGTCCCAGCGGAGAATCCACAGATACGCAGTATTTT.